This T cell receptor beta chain derives from a study of shared clonotypes between healthy human individuals. The CDR3 is 17 amino acids. CDR1 is MGHRA and CDR2 is YSYEKL in the germline V gene. The ends were cut back, 3 bases at V and 0 bases at J, with 15 bases in the middle. Repertoires were generated with immunoSEQ multiplex PCR, while TCRdb's copy carries only in-frame clones and drops some. Counted here are over 850,000 clones, around 78% occurring once; the ten biggest clones make up about 0.52%. Sequences were obtained from memory CD4+ T cells from PBMCs. Subset defined: CD45RA-negative fraction. The receptor's source is a man aged 18 to 35 in good health. Some clones in this sample may be carry-over from other donors' samples. The rearrangement joins TRBV4-1 to TRBJ2-1; possible D gene TRBD2, 6 bases. The CDR3 reads CASSQRGTGSSYNEQFF. CDR3 DNA: TGCGCCAGCAGCCAGAGAGGGACTGGGAGCTCCTACAATGAGCAGTTCTTC.